The 32 T cell receptor beta chains given below trace back to one sample, sequenced in a study of blood T cell repertoires in COVID-19. Profiling relied on immunoSEQ multiplex PCR, and the TCRdb table lists in-frame clones only, not all of them. The sample includes roughly 400,000 clones, 88% of them seen just once. The sequencing sample was made of PBMCs or T cells enriched from blood (not recorded which). The receptor source for this set is a woman between 40 and 50 years old with acute COVID-19.

The chain carries TRBV28 and TRBJ1-2, with 8 positions matching TRBD1. Germline CDR1 reads MDHEN; CDR2 reads SYDVKM. The CDR3 loop spans 13 amino acids. Trimming removed 6 bases from V and 6 bases from J; junction bases left unmatched: 6. CDR3 sequence: CASRPGTGHGYTF. DNA of the CDR3: TGTGCCAGCAGGCCCGGGACAGGACATGGCTACACCTTC.

The chain couples TRBV5-4 to TRBJ2-7, with 7 nucleotides matching TRBD2. V gave up 2 bases and J gave up 6 bases; unmatched junction bases: 5. In germline, CDR1 is SGHNT, CDR2 YYREEE (reference sequence). CDR3 size: 13 residues. CDR3 residues: CASSFGSGGEQYF. For the CDR3, the DNA is TGTGCCAGCAGCTTTGGTTCGGGGGGCGAGCAGTACTTC.

This chain uses TRBV15 with TRBJ1-6; the D gene is possibly TRBD1 (6 bases). V was pared by 4 bases and J by 10 bases, with 17 bases between. Germline V CDR1 and CDR2: LNHNV, YYDKDF (reference sequence). The length of the CDR3 is 15 residues. This CDR3 is CATSTSGTIGSPLHF. In nucleotides, the CDR3 is TGTGCCACCAGCACATCAGGGACAATTGGGTCACCCCTCCACTTT.

V and J are TRBV5-4 and TRBJ2-3, with 10 bases that match TRBD2. After removal of 4 bases from V and 6 bases from J, the junction contained 11 bases not matched to a gene. The CDR3 sequence is 16 residues long. The V gene's germline CDR1 is SGHNT and CDR2 YYREEE (reference sequence). The CDR3 sequence is CASSNVAGGLRDTQYF. The DNA for the CDR3 is TGTGCCAGCAGCAACGTAGCGGGGGGCCTGAGGGATACGCAGTATTTT. Supplemented by reference TRBV5-4 and TRBJ2-3, the full variable domain reads ETGVTQSPTHLIKTRGQQVTLRCSSQSGHNTVSWYQQALGQGPQFIFQYYREEENGRGNFPPRFSGLQFPNYSSELNVNALELDDSALYLCASSNVAGGLRDTQYFGPGTRLTVL.

This clone was picked up one time. The V call is TRBV5-5, the J call TRBJ2-7, with 9 bases that match TRBD1. V was clipped by 4 bases and J by 3 bases; unmatched bases: 11. The CDR3 has 16 residues. Germline CDR1 is SGHKS and CDR2 is YYEKEE (reference sequence). The CDR3 is CASSLRTGDYFYEQYF. The CDR3 bases are TGTGCCAGCAGCCTGAGGACAGGGGATTATTTCTACGAGCAGTACTTC. Combining the CDR3 with reference TRBV5-5 and TRBJ2-7 gives the whole variable domain DAGVTQSPTHLIKTRGQQVTLRCSPISGHKSVSWYQQVLGQGPQFIFQYYEKEERGRGNFPDRFSARQFPNYSSELNVNALLLGDSALYLCASSLRTGDYFYEQYFGPGTRLTVT.

The rearrangement joins TRBV27 to TRBJ1-4; maybe TRBD1 (6 bases). V was shortened by 5 bases and J by 4 bases, with 14 bases between the two germline ends. Per the germline V gene, CDR1 is MNHEY and CDR2 is SMNVEV (reference sequence). The length of the CDR3 is 15 residues. The CDR3 is CASSDAVGGNEKLFF. CDR3 sequence (DNA): TGTGCCAGCAGTGATGCGGTAGGGGGTAATGAAAAACTGTTTTTT.

J is TRBJ2-5 and V is TRBV3-1 (or the pseudogene TRBV3-2); TRBD2 matches at 7 bases. V lost 5 bases to trimming and J lost 5 bases; unmatched junction nucleotides: 8. CDR1 is LGHDT and CDR2 is YNNKEL in the germline V gene (reference sequence). The CDR3 is 14 amino acids. The CDR3 reads CASSGGDPLETQYF. The CDR3 region has the DNA TGTGCCAGCAGCGGGGGGGACCCGTTGGAGACCCAGTACTTC.

This clone was counted a single time. The chain carries TRBV4-1 and TRBJ1-2; 9 nucleotides line up with TRBD1. The CDR3 is 15 amino acids. Germline values: CDR1 MGHRA, CDR2 YSYEKL. Germline trimming cut 6 bases from V and 4 bases from J; bases unmatched to any gene: 9. For the CDR3, the DNA is TGCGCCAGCAGTGGGTTACAGGGGGCTTTCTATGGCTACACCTTC. Its protein is CASSGLQGAFYGYTF.

This clone showed up just once. The rearrangement links TRBV12-5 to TRBJ1-4; D call uncertain. The CDR3 runs 12 residues. V was trimmed by 7 bases and J by 13 bases, leaving 16 bases between them. In germline, CDR1 is LGHNT, CDR2 FRNRAP. Written as DNA, the CDR3 is TGTGCTAGTGCCCGGGAGGCGGGCAGACTGTTTTTT. This translates into CASAREAGRLFF.

Comments on this clone: Other nucleotide sequences in the sample specify the same CDR3. As DNA, the CDR3 is TGTGCCAGCAGCTTAGGACAGCTGAACACTGAAGCTTTCTTT. This translates into CASSLGQLNTEAFF. The V gene is TRBV7-2, the J gene TRBJ1-1; possible D gene TRBD1, 5 bases. Per germline, CDR1 SGHTA and CDR2 FQGNSA. With 1 base removed from V and 0 bases from J, the gap between germline ends came to 6 bases. The CDR3 runs 14 residues.

This clone has only one observation. The V gene is TRBV9, the J gene TRBJ1-2; no clear D. V gave up 2 bases and J gave up 7 bases, with 12 bases separating them. Germline loops: CDR1 SGDLS, CDR2 YYNGEE. This CDR3 is 13 amino acids long. For the CDR3, the DNA is TGTGCCAGCAGCGTCACAGAGCTCTCTGGCTACACCTTC. It translates to CASSVTELSGYTF.

This chain uses TRBV6-5 with TRBJ2-1; 15 bases are shared with TRBD2. Germline V gene sequence: CDR1 MNHEY, CDR2 SVGAGI. The V segment lost 6 bases and the J segment 9 bases; nucleotides outside the gene matches: 6. The CDR3 contains 15 residues. The CDR3 protein is CASSGTSGGRGEQFF. CDR3 DNA: TGTGCCAGCAGCGGGACTAGCGGGGGGCGCGGTGAGCAGTTCTTC.

The genes are TRBV4-1 and TRBJ1-4; 10 nucleotides line up with TRBD1. The V segment lost 2 bases and the J segment 5 bases; nucleotides outside the gene matches: 5. In germline, CDR1 is MGHRA, CDR2 YSYEKL. This CDR3 has 16 residues. In DNA, the CDR3 is TGCGCCAGCAGCCAACCGAGACAGGGGGCCAATGAAAAACTGTTTTTT. It translates to CASSQPRQGANEKLFF.

This clone was found once. This chain connects TRBV6-2 or TRBV6-3 to TRBJ2-7; 7 positions agree with TRBD2. Looked up from germline, CDR1 is MNHEY and CDR2 is SVGEGT. The J segment lost 0 bases and the V segment lost 0 bases, leaving 11 bases of the junction unmatched. The CDR3 is made up of 18 amino acids. CDR3 protein: CASSYSKGLAVISYEQYF. In nucleotides, the CDR3 is TGTGCCAGCAGTTACTCGAAAGGCCTAGCGGTTATCTCCTACGAGCAGTACTTC.

The chain recombines TRBV4-2 with TRBJ2-1, with TRBD2 identical over 16 bases. V was pared by 4 bases and J by 1 base, with 19 bases of the junction left unmatched. The germline gives CDR1 LGHNA, CDR2 YNFKEQ. This CDR3 has 23 amino acids. CDR3 nucleotides: TGTGCCAGCAGCCTCCACTTGATCGGGACTAGCGGGGGGGCCCTTGGATCCTACAATGAGCAGTTCTTC. Translating gives CASSLHLIGTSGGALGSYNEQFF.

The V gene is TRBV7-2, the J gene TRBJ2-7; a possible D gene is TRBD1 (6 bases). The germline V gene has CDR1 SGHTA and CDR2 FQGNSA. The V end lost 4 bases, the J end lost 3 bases, and 16 bases lay between the germline ends. The length of the CDR3 is 15 residues. CDR3 amino acids: CASSSQQGPLYEQYF. The CDR3 DNA reads as TGTGCCAGCAGCTCCCAACAGGGACCGCTCTACGAGCAGTACTTC. The complete variable domain, with remaining parts taken from reference TRBV7-2 and TRBJ2-7, reads GAGVSQSPSNKVTEKGKDVELRCDPISGHTALYWYRQSLGQGLEFLIYFQGNSAPDKSGLPSDRFSAERTGGSVSTLTIQRTQQEDSAVYLCASSSQQGPLYEQYFGPGTRLTVT.

This clone came up many times. This chain links TRBV5-8 with TRBJ1-2; 8 nucleotides match TRBD1. Germline CDR1 reads SGHTS; CDR2 reads YDEGEE. This CDR3 is 19 amino acids long. The trim removed 4 bases at V and 3 bases at J, leaving 20 bases unmatched. The CDR3 loop reads CASSQLPRDRTPRDYGYTF. CDR3 coding DNA: TGTGCCAGCAGCCAACTTCCCAGGGACAGGACACCCAGGGACTATGGCTACACCTTC.

V is TRBV5-4 and J is TRBJ2-4, with D perhaps matching TRBD2 (6 bases). With 6 bases removed from V and 6 bases from J, the gap between germline ends came to 16 bases. The CDR3 runs 14 residues. CDR1 and CDR2 (germline): SGHNT, YYREEE (reference sequence). The chain's CDR3 is CASNAFPGGNIQYF. In DNA form, the CDR3 reads TGTGCCAGCAACGCCTTCCCCGGGGGAAACATTCAGTACTTC.

A single count supports this clone. The chain links TRBV21-1 to TRBJ2-7; the table names TRBD1, a call not compared with the DNA. TRBV21-1 is tagged as a pseudogene. The CDR3 is 12 amino acids. Here the CDR3 DNA reads TGTGCCAGCGGACGGGACAGCTACGAGCAGTACTTC. It encodes CASGRDSYEQYF.

The chain links TRBV24-1 to TRBJ2-5; 7 bases fit TRBD1. CDR1 is KGHDR, CDR2 SFDVKD, per germline. CDR3 length: 16 amino acids. The trim removed 4 bases at V and 2 bases at J, leaving 9 bases unmatched. The CDR3 DNA follows: TGTGCCACCAGTGAACTCGACAGGGCAGATCAAGAGACCCAGTACTTC. Protein sequence: CATSELDRADQETQYF.

This sequence joins TRBV3-1 (or the pseudogene TRBV3-2) and TRBJ2-3; 10 bases match TRBD2. The germline V gene encodes CDR1 LGHDT and CDR2 YNNKEL (reference sequence). V dropped 4 bases and J dropped 5; count of bases not matched to a gene: 9. CDR3 length equals 16 residues. This CDR3 is CASSPKRGGRGDTQYF. The CDR3 DNA reads as TGTGCCAGCAGCCCCAAGCGGGGGGGCCGGGGAGATACGCAGTATTTT.

The CDR3 reads CASRTRGYEQYF. CDR3 bases: TGTGCCAGCAGGACACGGGGATACGAGCAGTACTTC. The chain joins TRBV6-5 to TRBJ2-7; D possibly corresponds to TRBD2 (5 bases). The V and J ends lost 6 bases and 4 bases respectively, with 10 bases between them. Germline-derived CDR1 and CDR2 are MNHEY and SVGAGI. This CDR3 spans 12 amino acids.

The chain uses TRBV5-4 and TRBJ2-1; D not resolved. V was trimmed by 0 bases and J by 6 bases, leaving 13 bases between them. CDR1 is SGHNT, CDR2 YYREEE, per germline (reference sequence). The CDR3 is 15 amino acids. CDR3 in amino acids: CASSLGREASNEQFF. DNA of the CDR3: TGTGCCAGCAGCTTGGGCCGTGAAGCGAGCAATGAGCAGTTCTTC.

The chain combines TRBV2 with TRBJ1-4; a weak D match, TRBD1 (5 bases). Germline V gene data show CDR1 as SNHLY and CDR2 as FYNNEI. With 8 bases removed from V and 8 bases from J, the gap between germline ends came to 15 bases. The CDR3 extends over 13 amino acids. The CDR3 spells CASSRDFQEKLFF. As DNA, the CDR3 is TGTGCCAGCTCCCGGGACTTTCAGGAAAAACTGTTTTTT. Full variable domain (rest looked up from reference TRBV2 and TRBJ1-4): EPEVTQTPSHQVTQMGQEVILRCVPISNHLYFYWYRQILGQKVEFLVSFYNNEISEKSEIFDDQFSVERPDGSNFTLKIRSTKLEDSAMYFCASSRDFQEKLFFGSGTQLSVL.

Turning to this clone: At the DNA level, this CDR3 is encoded by other sequences in the same sample as well. The V and J genes are TRBV4-1 and TRBJ1-2; D perhaps matches TRBD1 (5 bases). Germline CDR1 is MGHRA and CDR2 is YSYEKL. With 1 base removed from V and 4 bases from J, the gap between germline ends came to 10 bases. This CDR3 is built from 14 residues. CDR3 region: CASSQVSGIYGYTF. The CDR3 DNA reads as TGCGCCAGCAGCCAAGTGTCAGGGATCTATGGCTACACCTTC.

This chain joins TRBV4-2 and TRBJ2-3, with 8 bases aligning to TRBD2. The CDR3 has 18 amino acids. The germline V gene has CDR1 LGHNA and CDR2 YNFKEQ. Trimming at V came to 3 bases and at J to 1 base, leaving 12 bases not matched to a gene. CDR3 loop: CASSQDPFRGGGTDTQYF. CDR3 bases: TGTGCCAGCAGCCAGGACCCTTTTCGGGGGGGCGGCACAGATACGCAGTATTTT.

The chain couples TRBV19 to TRBJ1-3, with TRBD1 matching 7 bases. Germline-derived CDR1 and CDR2 are LNHDA and SQIVND (reference sequence). CDR3 size: 15 residues. The junction had 10 bases not matched to a gene; V was cut back by 7 bases and J by 4 bases. CDR3 region: CASKTGNDGGNTIYF. The CDR3 nucleotides are TGTGCCAGTAAGACAGGGAACGATGGGGGAAACACCATATATTTT.

The rearrangement uses TRBV7-8 and TRBJ2-3; 8 bases map to TRBD1. V shed 1 base and J 2 bases; nucleotides not matched to a gene: 5. The CDR3 totals 16 residues. Germline loops: CDR1 SGHVS, CDR2 FQNEAQ. The CDR3 region is CASSLGSGGTTDTQYF. The CDR3 DNA follows: TGTGCCAGCAGCTTAGGCTCAGGGGGCACCACAGATACGCAGTATTTT.

This chain links TRBV19 with TRBJ1-2, with TRBD1 matching 7 bases. CDR3 length equals 13 residues. V trimming: 9 bases; J trimming: 0 bases; junction bases outside the gene matches: 4. The germline V gene has CDR1 LNHDA and CDR2 SQIVND (reference sequence). This CDR3 is CASLGQSNYGYTF. The CDR3 nucleotides are TGTGCCAGCCTGGGACAGTCTAACTATGGCTACACCTTC. Full variable domain (outside the CDR3, taken from reference TRBV19 and TRBJ1-2): DGGITQSPKYLFRKEGQNVTLSCEQNLNHDAMYWYRQDPGQGLRLIYYSQIVNDFQKGDIAEGYSVSREKKESFPLTVTSAQKNPTAFYLCASLGQSNYGYTFGSGTRLTVV.

The genes are TRBV24-1 and TRBJ2-7; 9 positions agree with TRBD1. The germline V gene has CDR1 KGHDR and CDR2 SFDVKD. The junction had 3 bases not matched to a gene; V was cut back by 3 bases and J by 4 bases. The length of the CDR3 is 14 residues. The CDR3 protein is CATSDPGQGYEQYF. The DNA for the CDR3 is TGTGCCACCAGTGATCCTGGACAGGGGTACGAGCAGTACTTC.

This rearrangement joins TRBV13 to TRBJ1-6; the D is unclear. This CDR3 is built from 15 residues. Germline CDR1 is PRHDT and CDR2 is FYEKMQ (reference sequence). V gave up 2 bases and J gave up 5 bases, with 10 bases separating them. CDR3 DNA: TGTGCCAGCAGCTTAAACCGAGGTAATAATTCACCCCTCCACTTT. As protein: CASSLNRGNNSPLHF.

V gene TRBV12-3 or TRBV12-4 combines with J gene TRBJ1-1, with D perhaps TRBD1 (6 bases). Trimming took off 6 bases at V and 6 bases at J, with 14 bases between the two ends. The CDR3 length is 13 residues. The CDR3 DNA reads as TGTGCCAGCAGGTGGGACCAGGGGTCTGAAGCTTTCTTT. Amino acids: CASRWDQGSEAFF.